This T cell receptor beta chain stems from a study of cytomegalovirus exposure and HLA in healthy donors. Across the study: A prior study identified approximately 110 million unique TCR beta sequences from 200 million or so T cells. In an early release, HLA-typed donors contributed some 80 million unique TCR sequences.

Primers for the PCR totalled 60 Vbeta and 13 Jbeta. Generated by immunoSEQ multiplex PCR, the TCRdb table keeps only in-frame clones and is missing some. This table holds roughly 150,000 clones. The sequence was collected from a woman between 50 and 59 years old in good health and CMV-seronegative. The specimen was PBMCs.

CDR3: CASSYLGQGGEQYF. CDR3 in DNA: TGTGCCAGCAGTTACCTCGGACAGGGGGGCGAGCAGTACTTC. The chain carries TRBV6-5 and TRBJ2-7; 10 nucleotides line up with TRBD1. V lost 2 bases and J lost 6; bases outside the gene matches: 4. The CDR3 runs 14 residues. CDR1 MNHEY and CDR2 SVGAGI come from the germline V gene.